The next 22 T cell receptor beta chains were all read from a single sample in a study of T cell changes during pregnancy in multiple sclerosis. Method: immunoSEQ multiplex PCR; TCRdb's copy keeps in-frame clones and lacks some. The data show some 39,000 clones, roughly 90% seen once. This specimen consisted of CD8+ T cells from peripheral blood mononuclear cells, obtained in the first trimester of pregnancy. These receptors were taken from a female donor with multiple sclerosis, enrolled in a pregnancy study.

This sequence joins TRBV9 and TRBJ2-5, with 9 bases fitting TRBD1. The CDR3 has 16 amino acids. Looked up from germline, CDR1 is SGDLS and CDR2 is YYNGEE. V was clipped by 4 bases and J by 3 bases; unmatched bases: 10. The CDR3 bases are TGTGCCAGCAGCCCCCCGGGACAGGGTTCTAAAGAGACCCAGTACTTC. Its protein product is CASSPPGQGSKETQYF.

The chain has TRBV10-3 and TRBJ1-1, with D possibly being TRBD1 (6 bases). Germline V CDR1 and CDR2: ENHRY, SYGVKD. The CDR3 spans 13 residues. The V gene lost 10 bases and the J gene lost 1 base, with 13 bases spanning the gap. The DNA for the CDR3 is TGTGCCACCGGGTTGGGGGCGAACACTGAAGCTTTCTTT. Its protein is CATGLGANTEAFF.

The chain uses TRBV5-5 and TRBJ1-1, with D perhaps TRBD1 (5 bases). Germline V lookup: CDR1 SGHKS, CDR2 YYEKEE (reference sequence). This CDR3 is built from 15 residues. Trimming stripped 5 bases from V and 1 base from J, with 15 bases between. In DNA, the CDR3 is TGTGCCAGCAGGTTCCTCCGGGGGAAGAACACTGAAGCTTTCTTT. It specifies CASRFLRGKNTEAFF.

This clone occurred once. The chain employs TRBV7-9 and TRBJ1-5; no clear D. The CDR3 covers 14 residues. Germline CDR1 is SEHNR and CDR2 is FQNEAQ (reference sequence). V was shortened by 4 bases and J by 5 bases, with 12 bases between the two germline ends. The CDR3 loop reads CASSSSHVDQPQHF. Written as DNA, the CDR3 is TGTGCCAGCAGCTCTAGCCATGTGGATCAGCCCCAGCATTTT. Based on the CDR3 plus reference TRBV7-9 and TRBJ1-5, the full variable domain is DTGVSQNPRHKITKRGQNVTFRCDPISEHNRLYWYRQTLGQGPEFLTYFQNEAQLEKSRLLSDRFSAERPKGSFSTLEIQRTEQGDSAMYLCASSSSHVDQPQHFGDGTRLSIL.

This clone was seen a single time. J is TRBJ1-1 and V is TRBV7-6; 9 bases map to TRBD1. V lost 3 bases, J lost 6 bases, and 5 bases stayed unmatched. The CDR3 sequence is 14 residues long. The V gene's germline CDR1 is SGHVS and CDR2 FNYEAQ. CDR3 DNA sequence: TGTGCCAGCAGCTTTACAGGGGGCCAGTCTGAAGCTTTCTTT. Translation gives CASSFTGGQSEAFF.

V usage is TRBV9 and J usage is TRBJ2-1, with 13 bases aligning to TRBD2. The CDR3 is 15 residues long. Germline V CDR1 and CDR2: SGDLS, YYNGEE. The junction had 11 bases not matched to a gene; V was cut back by 7 bases and J by 10 bases. The CDR3 is CASQGTSGGAVEQFF. The CDR3 DNA sequence: TGTGCCAGCCAAGGAACTAGCGGGGGGGCTGTCGAGCAGTTCTTC. Looking up the rest from reference TRBV9 and TRBJ2-1 gives the full variable domain: DSGVTQTPKHLITATGQRVTLRCSPRSGDLSVYWYQQSLDQGLQFLIQYYNGEERAKGNILERFSAQQFPDLHSELNLSSLELGDSALYFCASQGTSGGAVEQFFGPGTRLTVL.

The chain employs TRBV27 and TRBJ1-6; D is perhaps TRBD1 (5 bases). V was trimmed by 5 bases and J by 10 bases, leaving 18 bases between them. CDR1 MNHEY and CDR2 SMNVEV come from the germline V gene (reference sequence). The CDR3 is made up of 15 amino acids. CDR3 amino acids: CASSTTGTGRSPLHF. CDR3 nucleotides: TGTGCCAGCAGTACCACCGGGACCGGGAGGTCACCCCTCCACTTT.

CDR3 sequence: CASSLWVSGVETQYF. As DNA, the CDR3 is TGTGCCAGCAGCTTATGGGTTAGCGGGGTAGAGACCCAGTACTTC. The chain carries TRBV7-9 and TRBJ2-5; 8 nucleotides align to TRBD2. The CDR3 extends over 15 amino acids. Germline-derived CDR1 and CDR2 are SEHNR and FQNEAQ (reference sequence). The ends lost 2 bases at V and 4 bases at J; junction bases unmatched: 6.

The V and J genes are TRBV5-5 and TRBJ1-1; a weak D match, TRBD1 (5 bases). The CDR3 covers 14 residues. The germline V and J ends were trimmed by 2 bases and 4 bases, with 12 bases remaining between them. Per germline, CDR1 SGHKS and CDR2 YYEKEE (reference sequence). The CDR3 DNA sequence: TGTGCCAGCAGCTTCGGGGCGGGGGTCACTGAAGCTTTCTTT. Translating gives CASSFGAGVTEAFF.

The chain employs TRBV7-2 and TRBJ1-1; D is undetermined. Trimming pared 1 base from V and 6 bases from J, leaving 3 bases between. This CDR3 spans 11 amino acids. Germline CDR1 is SGHTA and CDR2 is FQGNSA. The CDR3 spells CASSLVAEAFF. CDR3 sequence (DNA): TGTGCCAGCAGCTTAGTAGCTGAAGCTTTCTTT.

This clone was recorded many times. V usage is TRBV6-4 and J usage is TRBJ2-3; 7 bases match TRBD1. The CDR3 loop spans 14 amino acids. V gave up 3 bases and J gave up 2 bases; unmatched junction bases: 2. The germline V gene has CDR1 MRHNA and CDR2 SNTAGT. The CDR3 protein is CASSEGTDTDTQYF. The CDR3 coding sequence is TGTGCCAGCAGTGAAGGGACAGACACAGATACGCAGTATTTT.

The V gene is TRBV30, the J gene TRBJ1-2; D is unclear. Germline-derived CDR1 and CDR2 are GTSNPN and SVGIG (reference sequence). Trimming took 8 bases from V and 4 from J, leaving 17 bases between them. The CDR3 sequence is 13 residues long. The CDR3 reads CARDEEPVYGYTF. As DNA, the CDR3 is TGTGCCAGAGATGAGGAGCCGGTCTATGGCTACACCTTC.

This clone was counted a few times. V is TRBV6-4 and J is TRBJ2-3; 7 bases line up with TRBD2. The CDR3 is 16 amino acids. V was clipped by 6 bases and J by 2 bases; unmatched bases: 11. The V gene's germline CDR1 is MRHNA and CDR2 SNTAGT. In DNA form, the CDR3 reads TGTGCCAGCAGCCCCCAGGGCGGGGGACCCACAGATACGCAGTATTTT. Translating gives CASSPQGGGPTDTQYF.

The chain joins TRBV2 to TRBJ1-2; D remains unclear. In germline, CDR1 is SNHLY, CDR2 FYNNEI. The germline V and J ends were trimmed by 7 bases and 0 bases, with 12 bases remaining between them. The CDR3 covers 14 residues. The CDR3, as DNA: TGTGCCAGCATGAGGACTACAACTAACTATGGCTACACCTTC. This sequence encodes CASMRTTTNYGYTF.

The rearrangement uses TRBV6-4 and TRBJ2-7; 8 bases match TRBD1. This CDR3 is built from 14 residues. V lost 8 bases, J lost 7 bases, and 13 bases stayed unmatched. Per the germline V gene, CDR1 is MRHNA and CDR2 is SNTAGT. CDR3: CASGLDRVRREQYF. The CDR3 region has the DNA TGTGCCAGCGGGCTGGACAGGGTTAGAAGGGAGCAGTACTTC.

V gene TRBV4-3 combines with J gene TRBJ1-1, with D unresolved. The germline CDR1 and CDR2 sequences are LGHNA and YSLEER. The CDR3 sequence is 15 residues long. V dropped 3 bases and J dropped 6 bases, with 17 bases sitting between them. The CDR3 bases are TGCGCCAGCAGCCAGGTAGTCCCGGGAGGGCCTGAAGCTTTCTTT. This codes for CASSQVVPGGPEAFF.

The rearrangement joins TRBV5-4 to TRBJ2-1; TRBD2 matches at 9 bases. The germline V gene has CDR1 SGHNT and CDR2 YYREEE (reference sequence). The CDR3 sequence is 15 residues long. The J segment lost 2 bases and the V segment lost 2 bases, leaving 2 bases of the junction unmatched. CDR3 residues: CASSFIAGAYNEQFF. The CDR3 DNA reads TGTGCCAGCAGCTTTATAGCGGGGGCCTACAATGAGCAGTTCTTC.

V usage is TRBV27 and J usage is TRBJ2-6, with D perhaps matching TRBD2 (5 bases). The CDR3 has 15 amino acids. Germline CDR1 MNHEY, CDR2 SMNVEV (reference sequence). V gave up 6 bases and J gave up 4 bases, with 13 bases separating them. This chain's CDR3 is CASSWLGVGANVLTF. The CDR3 bases are TGTGCCAGCAGCTGGCTCGGGGTCGGGGCCAACGTCCTGACTTTC.

This clone was seen just once. The DNA of the CDR3 is TGTGCCAGCAGCTTCCGAGAACCAACCTACGAGCAGTACTTC. This sequence encodes CASSFREPTYEQYF. This chain joins TRBV5-4 and TRBJ2-7; D is uncertain. The CDR3 consists of 14 residues. Germline assignment: CDR1 SGHNT and CDR2 YYREEE (reference sequence). Trimming removed 2 bases at V and 2 bases at J, with 11 bases between.

The chain is built from TRBV7-9 and TRBJ2-3, with 7 bases matching TRBD1. The germline CDR1 and CDR2 sequences are SEHNR and FQNEAQ (reference sequence). CDR3 length: 15 amino acids. Unmatched junction bases numbered 6, after V lost 5 bases and J lost 1 base. CDR3 in amino acids: CASSLPGGGTDTQYF. The DNA for the CDR3 is TGTGCCAGCAGCCTCCCAGGGGGAGGCACAGATACGCAGTATTTT.

This rearrangement joins TRBV4-2 to TRBJ2-7; D gene ambiguous. V was trimmed by 0 bases and J by 3 bases, leaving 3 bases between them. The CDR3 sequence is 12 residues long. Per the germline V gene, CDR1 is LGHNA and CDR2 is YNFKEQ. CDR3 coding DNA: TGTGCCAGCAGCCAAGAACACTACGAGCAGTACTTC. It specifies CASSQEHYEQYF.

V is TRBV7-6 and J is TRBJ1-4; 7 bases align to TRBD1. The V gene's germline CDR1 is SGHVS and CDR2 FNYEAQ. V trimming: 5 bases; J trimming: 5 bases; junction bases outside the gene matches: 5. There are 14 residues in the CDR3. CDR3: CASSRTQGNEKLFF. CDR3 DNA sequence: TGTGCCAGCAGCCGCACACAGGGGAATGAAAAACTGTTTTTT.